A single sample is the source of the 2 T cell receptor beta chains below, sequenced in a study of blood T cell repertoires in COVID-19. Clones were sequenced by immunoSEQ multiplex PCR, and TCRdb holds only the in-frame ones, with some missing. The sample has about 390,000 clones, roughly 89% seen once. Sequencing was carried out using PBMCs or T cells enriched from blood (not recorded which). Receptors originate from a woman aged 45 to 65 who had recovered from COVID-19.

Written as DNA, the CDR3 is TGTGCCAGCGAAACGGGACAGTCAAATGGCTACACCTTC. It yields the protein CASETGQSNGYTF. This sequence joins TRBV6-5 and TRBJ1-2; 7 nucleotides match TRBD1. The CDR3 covers 13 residues. The germline gives CDR1 MNHEY, CDR2 SVGAGI. J lost 6 bases, V lost 8 bases, and 9 bases had no gene match.

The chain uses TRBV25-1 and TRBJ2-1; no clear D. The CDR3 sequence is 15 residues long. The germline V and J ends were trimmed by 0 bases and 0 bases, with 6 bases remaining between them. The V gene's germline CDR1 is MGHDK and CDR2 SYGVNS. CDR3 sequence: CASSEYTLSYNEQFF. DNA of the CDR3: TGTGCCAGCAGTGAATATACTCTCTCCTACAATGAGCAGTTCTTC.